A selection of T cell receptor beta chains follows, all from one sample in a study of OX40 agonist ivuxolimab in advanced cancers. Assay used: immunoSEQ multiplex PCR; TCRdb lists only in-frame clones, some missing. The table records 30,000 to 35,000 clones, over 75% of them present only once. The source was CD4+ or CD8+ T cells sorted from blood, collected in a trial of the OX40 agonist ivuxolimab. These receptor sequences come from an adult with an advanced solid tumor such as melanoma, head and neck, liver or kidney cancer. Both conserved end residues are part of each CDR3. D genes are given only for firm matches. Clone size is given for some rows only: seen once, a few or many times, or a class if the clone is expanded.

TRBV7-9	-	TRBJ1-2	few	CASSRDSSYGYTF	TGTGCCAGCAGCCGGGACTCCTCCTATGGCTACACCTTC
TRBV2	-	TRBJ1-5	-	CASSEGGIGYQPQHF	TGTGCCAGCAGTGAAGGCGGGATTGGGTATCAGCCCCAGCATTTT
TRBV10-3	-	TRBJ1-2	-	CAIRTDDGYTF	TGTGCCATCAGAACGGATGATGGCTACACCTTC
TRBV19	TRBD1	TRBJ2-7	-	CASSSGQGPYEQYF	TGTGCCAGTAGTTCGGGACAGGGGCCCTACGAGCAGTACTTC
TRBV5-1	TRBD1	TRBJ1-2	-	CASSQAGQANGYTF	TGCGCCAGCAGCCAAGCCGGACAGGCTAATGGCTACACCTTC
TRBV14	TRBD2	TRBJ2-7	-	CASSRGTSGRSFVYEQYF	TGTGCCAGCAGCCGAGGGACTAGCGGGAGATCTTTCGTCTACGAGCAGTACTTC
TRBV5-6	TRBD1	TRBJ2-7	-	CASSPWTGNEQYF	TGTGCCAGCAGCCCATGGACAGGGAACGAGCAGTACTTC
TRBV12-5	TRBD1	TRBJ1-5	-	CASGLDRGIGSNQPQHF	TGTGCTAGTGGTTTGGACAGGGGGATCGGTAGCAATCAGCCCCAGCATTTT
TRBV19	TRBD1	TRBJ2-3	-	CASSIEGATTDTQYF	TGTGCCAGTAGTATCGAGGGGGCTACCACAGATACGCAGTATTTT
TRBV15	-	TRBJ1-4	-	CATSREDSRNEKLFF	TGTGCCACCAGCAGAGAGGACAGTAGGAATGAAAAACTGTTTTTT
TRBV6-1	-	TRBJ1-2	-	CASSDNRAGGYTF	TGTGCCAGCAGTGACAACAGGGCCGGTGGCTACACCTTC
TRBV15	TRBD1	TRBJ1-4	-	CATSREGQTNEKLFF	TGTGCCACCAGCAGAGAGGGACAGACGAATGAAAAACTGTTTTTT
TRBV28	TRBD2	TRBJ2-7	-	CASSISVVLADTYEQYF	TGTGCCAGCAGTATCTCGGTGGTACTAGCGGATACCTACGAGCAGTACTTC
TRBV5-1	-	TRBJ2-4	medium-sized	CASSLPNEPGDLAKNIQYF	TGCGCCAGCAGCTTACCAAATGAACCAGGGGACTTAGCCAAAAACATTCAGTACTTC
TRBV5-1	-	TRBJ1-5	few	CASSFVGTWEGGNQPQHF	TGCGCCAGCAGCTTTGTAGGGACGTGGGAAGGTGGCAATCAGCCCCAGCATTTT
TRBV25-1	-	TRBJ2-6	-	CASSADNAGANVLTF	TGTGCCAGCAGCGCTGACAACGCCGGGGCCAACGTCCTGACTTTC
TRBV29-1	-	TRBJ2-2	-	CSVETSVNTGELFF	TGCAGCGTTGAAACCAGCGTGAACACCGGGGAGCTGTTTTTT